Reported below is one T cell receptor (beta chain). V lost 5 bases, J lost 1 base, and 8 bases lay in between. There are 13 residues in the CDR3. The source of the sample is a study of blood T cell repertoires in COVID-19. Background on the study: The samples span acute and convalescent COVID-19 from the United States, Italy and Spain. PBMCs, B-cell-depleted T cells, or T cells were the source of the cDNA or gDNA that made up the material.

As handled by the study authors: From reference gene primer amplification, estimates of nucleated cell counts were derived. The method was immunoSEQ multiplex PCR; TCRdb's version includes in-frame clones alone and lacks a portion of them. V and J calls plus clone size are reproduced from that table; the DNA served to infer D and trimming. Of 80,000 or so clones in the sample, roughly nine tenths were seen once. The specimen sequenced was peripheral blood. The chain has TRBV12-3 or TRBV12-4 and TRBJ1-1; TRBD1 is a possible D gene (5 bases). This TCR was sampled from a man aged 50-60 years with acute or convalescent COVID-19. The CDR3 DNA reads TGTGCCAGCAGTCCGGGGGGGAACACTGAAGCTTTCTTT. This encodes CASSPGGNTEAFF.